Below, 11 T cell receptor beta chains from the same sample are listed, as sequenced in a study of blood T cell repertoires in COVID-19. Sequencing was performed with immunoSEQ multiplex PCR; in TCRdb, only in-frame clones are kept and a portion is missing. The data show 150,000 or so clones, around four fifths seen once. Material: peripheral blood. The source of these receptors is a middle-aged woman with active or convalescent COVID-19.

The chain recombines TRBV11-2 with TRBJ1-1; weak D call: TRBD1 (5 bases). Germline assignment: CDR1 SGHAT and CDR2 FQNNGV. V was clipped by 5 bases and J by 10 bases, with 14 bases between them. CDR3 size: 12 residues. CDR3: CASSLSGLVAFF. The CDR3 DNA is TGTGCCAGCAGCCTCTCAGGGCTTGTAGCTTTCTTT. Supplemented by reference TRBV11-2 and TRBJ1-1, the full variable domain reads EAGVAQSPRYKIIEKRQSVAFWCNPISGHATLYWYQQILGQGPKLLIQFQNNGVVDDSQLPKDRFSAERLKGVDSTLKIQPAKLEDSAVYLCASSLSGLVAFFGQGTRLTVV.

This sequence joins TRBV2 and TRBJ2-2; 10 bases fit TRBD2. V lost 3 bases, J lost 5 bases, and 3 bases stayed unmatched. From germline, CDR1 is SNHLY and CDR2 FYNNEI. The length of the CDR3 is 15 residues. CDR3 DNA sequence: TGTGCCAGCAGTGAGACTAGCGGGTTAACCGGGGAGCTGTTTTTT. Its protein is CASSETSGLTGELFF.

This chain connects TRBV28 to TRBJ2-7, with 10 bases that match TRBD1. In germline, CDR1 is MDHEN, CDR2 SYDVKM. CDR3 length equals 16 residues. Trimming took 6 bases from V and 1 from J; bases not matched to a gene: 9. In nucleotides, the CDR3 is TGTGCCAGCAGCTTACGTGCGGGACAGGGGTCCTACGAGCAGTACTTC. It encodes CASSLRAGQGSYEQYF. Looking up the rest from reference TRBV28 and TRBJ2-7 gives the full variable domain: DVKVTQSSRYLVKRTGEKVFLECVQDMDHENMFWYRQDPGLGLRLIYFSYDVKMKEKGDIPEGYSVSREKKERFSLILESASTNQTSMYLCASSLRAGQGSYEQYFGPGTRLTVT.

This clone was found a few times. The chain couples TRBV2 to TRBJ2-7; D might be TRBD1 (5 bases). CDR3 size: 15 residues. V was pared by 1 base and J by 0 bases, with 10 bases between. Looked up from germline, CDR1 is SNHLY and CDR2 is FYNNEI. The CDR3 region is CASSEEQGSSYEQYF. The CDR3 nucleotides are TGTGCCAGCAGTGAAGAGCAGGGAAGCTCCTACGAGCAGTACTTC.

The chain employs TRBV5-6 and TRBJ2-5; D might be TRBD2 (8 bases). CDR1 SGHDT and CDR2 YYEEEE come from the germline V gene. This CDR3 has 14 amino acids. V shed 10 bases and J shed 4 bases, with 20 bases lying between them. CDR3 nucleotides: TGTGCCTACGCGGGGGGACAGCGGGGAGAGACCCAGTACTTC. Translation gives CAYAGGQRGETQYF.

This clone showed up just once. The chain joins TRBV12-3 or TRBV12-4 to TRBJ2-1; no clear D gene. The V and J ends lost 3 bases and 8 bases respectively, with 8 bases between them. This CDR3 has 12 residues. The CDR3 loop reads CASSFRGYEQFF. CDR3 in DNA: TGTGCCAGCAGTTTTAGAGGTTATGAGCAGTTCTTC.

This clone was observed once. J is TRBJ1-6 and V is TRBV6-2 or TRBV6-3, with TRBD1 as a possible D gene (6 bases). Germline assignment: CDR1 MNHEY and CDR2 SVGEGT. V gave up 4 bases and J gave up 7 bases, with 17 bases separating them. The CDR3 has 16 residues. The CDR3 coding sequence is TGTGCCAGCAGTTCTTCTCCCGACAGGAGGAATTCACCCCTCCACTTT. This codes for CASSSSPDRRNSPLHF.

The genes are TRBV28 and TRBJ2-7, with 7 bases matching TRBD2. Germline values: CDR1 MDHEN, CDR2 SYDVKM. V lost 6 bases, J lost 3 bases, and 11 bases stayed unmatched. CDR3 length equals 15 residues. CDR3 nucleotides: TGTGCCAGCAGCCGGGGAGGGGCCCGAGACTACGAGCAGTACTTC. It codes for CASSRGGARDYEQYF.

This sequence joins TRBV30 and TRBJ2-7, with TRBD1 matching over 7 bases. J gave up 0 bases and V 5 bases, and 13 bases lay outside the gene matches. Looked up from germline, CDR1 is GTSNPN and CDR2 is SVGIG (reference sequence). The CDR3 extends over 16 amino acids. The CDR3 sequence: CAWGVLGDSLSYEQYF. The DNA for the CDR3 is TGTGCCTGGGGGGTCCTAGGGGACAGCCTCTCCTACGAGCAGTACTTC.

The chain couples TRBV5-6 to TRBJ2-5; 7 nucleotides agree with TRBD2. The V gene's germline CDR1 is SGHDT and CDR2 YYEEEE. Trimming at V came to 0 bases and at J to 5 bases, leaving 7 bases not matched to a gene. The CDR3 loop spans 15 amino acids. CDR3 amino acids: CASSLGSGIGETQYF. The CDR3 DNA sequence: TGTGCCAGCAGCTTGGGGAGCGGGATCGGGGAGACCCAGTACTTC.

V gene TRBV5-1 combines with J gene TRBJ1-3; 7 bases line up with TRBD1. CDR3 length equals 14 residues. Germline CDR1 is SGHRS and CDR2 is YFSETQ. Unmatched junction bases numbered 2, after V lost 3 bases and J lost 2 bases. CDR3 coding DNA: TGCGCCAGCAGCTCCGACAGGGCTGGAAACACCATATATTTT. This gives the protein CASSSDRAGNTIYF.